The clone carrying this TCR beta chain appeared a single time. This entry belongs to a study of cytomegalovirus exposure and HLA in healthy donors. The data were produced by immunoSEQ multiplex PCR, yet TCRdb's version contains in-frame clones alone and is incomplete. The repertoire includes some 56,000 clones, 90% to 95% of them detected once, and 1.1% sits in the top ten. The sequence was collected from a man in his late teens or twenties in good health and CMV-seronegative. Sequenced: PBMCs.

CDR3 sequence: CASSLTGDETQYF. The CDR3 nucleotides are TGTGCCAGCAGCTTGACAGGGGACGAGACCCAGTACTTC. V usage is TRBV7-2 and J usage is TRBJ2-5; the match to TRBD1 covers 8 bases. The V segment lost 3 bases and the J segment 5 bases; nucleotides outside the gene matches: 2. CDR1 is SGHTA, CDR2 FQGNSA, per germline. This CDR3 is 13 amino acids long.